This is a list of T cell receptor beta chains from one sample in a study of T-cell memory formation after mild COVID-19. TCRdb re-called the 5' RACE reads through MiXCR, storing one row per CDR3 protein. Of fewer than 250,000 distinct CDR3 sequences listed, 15% are singletons. The sample taken for sequencing was PBMCs or a T cell subset sorted from them (not recorded which). These receptors all come from an adult woman who had mild COVID-19 (a few samples of this study predate the infection). Cell type and time point are not known. Both conserved end residues are part of each CDR3. Fields, in order: D gene, J gene, V gene, clone size, CDR3 length, CDR3 protein, CDR3 DNA. The D gene is left open where the match is weak. Size tells how often a clone was seen (once, few, many) or the class of an expanded clone, and some rows leave it out.

D gene: .; J gene: TRBJ1-5; V gene: TRBV12-3/TRBV12-4; clone size: few; CDR3 length: 18; CDR3 protein: CASSSYPHSTVGDQPQHF; CDR3 DNA: TGTGCCAGCAGTTCTTATCCCCACTCGACAGTTGGGGATCAGCCCCAGCATTTT
D gene: .; J gene: TRBJ2-7; V gene: TRBV9; clone size: few; CDR3 length: 13; CDR3 protein: CASGGYHSYEQYF; CDR3 DNA: TGTGCCAGCGGCGGCTACCATTCCTACGAGCAGTACTTC
D gene: TRBD1; J gene: TRBJ1-5; V gene: TRBV5-6; clone size: few; CDR3 length: 17; CDR3 protein: CASSLGGDSWKNQPQHF; CDR3 DNA: TGTGCCAGCAGCTTGGGGGGGGACAGTTGGAAAAATCAGCCCCAGCATTTT
D gene: .; J gene: TRBJ2-7; V gene: TRBV24-1; clone size: many; CDR3 length: 14; CDR3 protein: CATSDRRSAYEQYF; CDR3 DNA: TGTGCCACCAGTGATCGCCGATCGGCCTACGAGCAGTACTTC
D gene: .; J gene: TRBJ1-2; V gene: TRBV9; clone size: few; CDR3 length: 14; CDR3 protein: CASSAGQGRHGYTF; CDR3 DNA: TGTGCCAGCAGCGCAGGTCAGGGTAGGCATGGCTACACCTTC
D gene: TRBD1; J gene: TRBJ1-1; V gene: TRBV6-5; clone size: .; CDR3 length: 17; CDR3 protein: CASSQSRGRMMNTEAFF; CDR3 DNA: TGTGCCAGCTCCCAGAGCAGGGGGCGAATGATGAACACTGAAGCTTTCTTT
D gene: TRBD2; J gene: TRBJ2-7; V gene: TRBV9; clone size: few; CDR3 length: 15; CDR3 protein: CASGGTSGRWDEQYF; CDR3 DNA: TGTGCCAGCGGGGGGACTAGCGGGAGATGGGACGAGCAGTACTTC
D gene: .; J gene: TRBJ2-1; V gene: TRBV20-1; clone size: few; CDR3 length: 15; CDR3 protein: CSARDLTNSYNEQFF; CDR3 DNA: TGCAGTGCTAGAGATCTTACTAACTCCTACAATGAGCAGTTCTTC
D gene: .; J gene: TRBJ2-1; V gene: TRBV7-2; clone size: .; CDR3 length: 18; CDR3 protein: CASSSRERGLRSYNEQFF; CDR3 DNA: TGTGCCAGCAGCTCACGCGAGAGGGGTCTTCGATCCTACAATGAGCAGTTCTTC
D gene: .; J gene: TRBJ1-1; V gene: TRBV6-1; clone size: many; CDR3 length: 13; CDR3 protein: CANKDRLDTEAFF; CDR3 DNA: TGTGCCAACAAAGACAGGTTGGACACTGAAGCTTTCTTT